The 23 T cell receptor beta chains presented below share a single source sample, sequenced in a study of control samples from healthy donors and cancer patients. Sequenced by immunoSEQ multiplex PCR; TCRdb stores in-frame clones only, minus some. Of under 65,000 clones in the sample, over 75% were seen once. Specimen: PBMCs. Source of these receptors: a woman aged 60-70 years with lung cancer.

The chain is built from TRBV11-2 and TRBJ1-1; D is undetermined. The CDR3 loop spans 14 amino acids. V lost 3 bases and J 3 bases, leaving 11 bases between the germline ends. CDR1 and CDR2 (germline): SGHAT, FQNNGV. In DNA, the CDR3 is TGTGCCAGCAGCTTCACAACGGTGTACACTGAAGCTTTCTTT. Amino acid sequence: CASSFTTVYTEAFF. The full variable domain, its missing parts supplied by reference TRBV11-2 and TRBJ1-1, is EAGVAQSPRYKIIEKRQSVAFWCNPISGHATLYWYQQILGQGPKLLIQFQNNGVVDDSQLPKDRFSAERLKGVDSTLKIQPAKLEDSAVYLCASSFTTVYTEAFFGQGTRLTVV.

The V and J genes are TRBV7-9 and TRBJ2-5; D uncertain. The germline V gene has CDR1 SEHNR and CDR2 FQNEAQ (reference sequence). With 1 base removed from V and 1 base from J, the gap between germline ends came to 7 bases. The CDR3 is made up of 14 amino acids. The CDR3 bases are TGTGCCAGCAGCTTAGGGGCAGTCCAAGAGACCCAGTACTTC. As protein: CASSLGAVQETQYF. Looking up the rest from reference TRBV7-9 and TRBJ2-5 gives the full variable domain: DTGVSQNPRHKITKRGQNVTFRCDPISEHNRLYWYRQTLGQGPEFLTYFQNEAQLEKSRLLSDRFSAERPKGSFSTLEIQRTEQGDSAMYLCASSLGAVQETQYFGPGTRLLVL.

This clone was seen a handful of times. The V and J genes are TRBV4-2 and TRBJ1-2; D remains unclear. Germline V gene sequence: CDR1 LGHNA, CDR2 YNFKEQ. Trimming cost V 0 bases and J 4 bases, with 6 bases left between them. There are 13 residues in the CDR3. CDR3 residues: CASSQESGYGYTF. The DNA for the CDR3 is TGTGCCAGCAGCCAAGAATCCGGCTATGGCTACACCTTC.

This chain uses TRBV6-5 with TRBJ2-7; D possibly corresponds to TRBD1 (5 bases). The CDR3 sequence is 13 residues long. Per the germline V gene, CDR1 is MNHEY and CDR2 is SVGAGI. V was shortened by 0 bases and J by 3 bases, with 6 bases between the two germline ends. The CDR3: CASSYSDNYEQYF. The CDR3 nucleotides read TGTGCCAGCAGTTACTCGGACAACTACGAGCAGTACTTC.

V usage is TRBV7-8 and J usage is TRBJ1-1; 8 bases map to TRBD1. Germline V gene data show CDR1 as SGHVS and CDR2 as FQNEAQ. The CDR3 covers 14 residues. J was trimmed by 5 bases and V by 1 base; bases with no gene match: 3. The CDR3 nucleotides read TGTGCCAGCAGCTTAGGGACAGGGAGGACTGAAGCTTTCTTT. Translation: CASSLGTGRTEAFF.

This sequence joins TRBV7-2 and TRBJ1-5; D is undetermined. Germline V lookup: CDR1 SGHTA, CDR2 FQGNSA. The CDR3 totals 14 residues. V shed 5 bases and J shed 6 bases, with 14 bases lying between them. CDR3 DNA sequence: TGTGCCAGCAGCCCCTGGAGCGTCGGTCAGCCCCAGCATTTT. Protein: CASSPWSVGQPQHF.

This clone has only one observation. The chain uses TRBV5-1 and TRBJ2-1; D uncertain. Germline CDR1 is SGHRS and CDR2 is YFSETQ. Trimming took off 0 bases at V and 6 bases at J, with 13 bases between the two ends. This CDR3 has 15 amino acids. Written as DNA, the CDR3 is TGCGCCAGCAGCTTGGCCTCCCCAGTTGGCAATGAGCAGTTCTTC. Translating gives CASSLASPVGNEQFF.

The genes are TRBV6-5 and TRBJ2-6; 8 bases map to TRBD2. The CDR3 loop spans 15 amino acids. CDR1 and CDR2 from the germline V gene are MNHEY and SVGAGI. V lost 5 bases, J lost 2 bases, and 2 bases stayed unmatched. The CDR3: CASSTGGAGANVLTF. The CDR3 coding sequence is TGTGCCAGCAGTACCGGGGGGGCTGGGGCCAACGTCCTGACTTTC.

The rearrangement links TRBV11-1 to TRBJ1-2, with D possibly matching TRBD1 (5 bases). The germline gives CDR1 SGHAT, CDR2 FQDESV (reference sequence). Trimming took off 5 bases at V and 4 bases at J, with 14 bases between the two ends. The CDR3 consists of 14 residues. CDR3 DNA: TGTGCCAGCAGCGCCTCGACAGACTTCTATGGCTACACCTTC. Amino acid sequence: CASSASTDFYGYTF.

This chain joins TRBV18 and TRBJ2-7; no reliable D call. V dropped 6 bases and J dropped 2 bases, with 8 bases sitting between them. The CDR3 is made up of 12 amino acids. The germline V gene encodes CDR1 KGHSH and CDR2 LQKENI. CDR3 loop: CASSADTYEQYF. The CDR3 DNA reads TGTGCCAGCTCGGCCGACACCTACGAGCAGTACTTC.

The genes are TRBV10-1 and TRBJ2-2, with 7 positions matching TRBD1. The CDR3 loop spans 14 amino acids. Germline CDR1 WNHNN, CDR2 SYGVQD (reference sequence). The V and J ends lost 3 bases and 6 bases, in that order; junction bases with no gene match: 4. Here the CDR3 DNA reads TGCGCCAGCAGTGATCAAACAGGGGCCGGGGAGCTGTTTTTT. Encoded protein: CASSDQTGAGELFF.

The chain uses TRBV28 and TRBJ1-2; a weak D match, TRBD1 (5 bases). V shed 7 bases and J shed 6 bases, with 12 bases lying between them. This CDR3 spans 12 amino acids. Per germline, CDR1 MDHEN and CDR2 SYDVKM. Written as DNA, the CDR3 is TGTGCCAGCATCAGGGACGGGGATGGCTACACCTTC. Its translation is CASIRDGDGYTF.

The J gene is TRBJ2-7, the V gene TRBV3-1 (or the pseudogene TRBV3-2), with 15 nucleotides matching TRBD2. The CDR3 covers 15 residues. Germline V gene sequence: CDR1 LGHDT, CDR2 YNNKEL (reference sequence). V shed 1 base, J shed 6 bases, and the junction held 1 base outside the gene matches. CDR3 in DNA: TGTGCCAGCAGCCAAGGGACTAGCGGGGGGGCCGAGCAGTACTTC. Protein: CASSQGTSGGAEQYF.

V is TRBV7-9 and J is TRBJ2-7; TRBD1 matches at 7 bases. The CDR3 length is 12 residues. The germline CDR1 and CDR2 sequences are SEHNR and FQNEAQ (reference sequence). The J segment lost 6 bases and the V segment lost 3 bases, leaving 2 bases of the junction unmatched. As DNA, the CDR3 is TGTGCCAGCAGCTTGGGACAGCTCGAGCAGTACTTC. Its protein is CASSLGQLEQYF.

The CDR3 region has the DNA TGTGCCAGCAGTTTTAGTGGGGCCAGCGCCAAGGGGTCGCAGTATTTT. It encodes CASSFSGASAKGSQYF. This chain links TRBV27 with TRBJ2-3, with a possible D match to TRBD1 (5 bases). This CDR3 has 16 residues. Germline CDR1 reads MNHEY; CDR2 reads SMNVEV (reference sequence). Between the trimmed V and J ends, which lost 3 bases and 10 bases, there was a span of 23 bases.

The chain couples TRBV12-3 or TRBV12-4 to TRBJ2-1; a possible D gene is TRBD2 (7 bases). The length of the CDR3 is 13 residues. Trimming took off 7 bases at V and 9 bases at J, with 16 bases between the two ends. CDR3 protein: CASKPGGQGEQFF. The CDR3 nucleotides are TGTGCCAGCAAACCCGGGGGGCAGGGTGAGCAGTTCTTC.

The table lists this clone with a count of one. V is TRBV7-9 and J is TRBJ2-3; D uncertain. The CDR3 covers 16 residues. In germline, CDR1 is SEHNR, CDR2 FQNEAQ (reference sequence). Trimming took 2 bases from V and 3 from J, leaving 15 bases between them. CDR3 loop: CASSLTIVTSTDTQYF. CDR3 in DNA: TGTGCCAGCAGCTTAACTATAGTTACATCTACAGATACGCAGTATTTT. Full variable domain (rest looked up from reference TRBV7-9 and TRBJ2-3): DTGVSQNPRHKITKRGQNVTFRCDPISEHNRLYWYRQTLGQGPEFLTYFQNEAQLEKSRLLSDRFSAERPKGSFSTLEIQRTEQGDSAMYLCASSLTIVTSTDTQYFGPGTRLTVL.

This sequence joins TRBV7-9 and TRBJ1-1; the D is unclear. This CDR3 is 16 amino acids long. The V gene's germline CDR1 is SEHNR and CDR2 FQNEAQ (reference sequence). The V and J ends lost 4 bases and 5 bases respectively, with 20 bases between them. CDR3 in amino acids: CASSSLRWGDGTEAFF. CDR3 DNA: TGTGCCAGCAGCTCCCTAAGGTGGGGAGACGGGACTGAAGCTTTCTTT.

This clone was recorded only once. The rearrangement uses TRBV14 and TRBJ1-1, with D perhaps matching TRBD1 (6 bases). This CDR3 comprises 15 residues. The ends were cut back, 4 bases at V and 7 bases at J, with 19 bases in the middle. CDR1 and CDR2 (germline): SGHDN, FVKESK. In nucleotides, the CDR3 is TGTGCCAGCAGCCCCTATGGGGGGGCGAACGGTGAAGCTTTCTTT. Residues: CASSPYGGANGEAFF.

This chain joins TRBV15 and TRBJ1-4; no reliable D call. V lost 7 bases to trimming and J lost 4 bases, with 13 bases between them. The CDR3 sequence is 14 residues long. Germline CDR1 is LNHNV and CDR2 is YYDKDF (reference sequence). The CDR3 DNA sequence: TGTGCCACCACCCAAACTGTGGGTAATGAAAAACTGTTTTTT. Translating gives CATTQTVGNEKLFF.

DNA of the CDR3: TGTGCCAGCAGCCCTGGGGACACCCTTAAGAACACTGAAGCTTTCTTT. Its protein product is CASSPGDTLKNTEAFF. The rearrangement links TRBV4-2 to TRBJ1-1, with D maybe TRBD1 (6 bases). The CDR3 length is 16 residues. Germline lookup yields CDR1 LGHNA and CDR2 YNFKEQ. V lost 4 bases and J 1 base, leaving 16 bases between the germline ends.

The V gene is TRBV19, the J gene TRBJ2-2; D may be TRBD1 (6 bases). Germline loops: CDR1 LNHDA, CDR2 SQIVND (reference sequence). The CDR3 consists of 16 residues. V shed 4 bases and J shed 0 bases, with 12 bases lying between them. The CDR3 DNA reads TGTGCCAGTAGTACTCCGGACAGATCGAACACCGGGGAGCTGTTTTTT. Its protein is CASSTPDRSNTGELFF.

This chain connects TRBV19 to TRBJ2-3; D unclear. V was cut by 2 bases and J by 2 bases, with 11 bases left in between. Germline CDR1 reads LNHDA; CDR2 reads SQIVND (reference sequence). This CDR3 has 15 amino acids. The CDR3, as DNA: TGTGCCAGTAGTATAACCGGACCCTCCACAGATACGCAGTATTTT. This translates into CASSITGPSTDTQYF.